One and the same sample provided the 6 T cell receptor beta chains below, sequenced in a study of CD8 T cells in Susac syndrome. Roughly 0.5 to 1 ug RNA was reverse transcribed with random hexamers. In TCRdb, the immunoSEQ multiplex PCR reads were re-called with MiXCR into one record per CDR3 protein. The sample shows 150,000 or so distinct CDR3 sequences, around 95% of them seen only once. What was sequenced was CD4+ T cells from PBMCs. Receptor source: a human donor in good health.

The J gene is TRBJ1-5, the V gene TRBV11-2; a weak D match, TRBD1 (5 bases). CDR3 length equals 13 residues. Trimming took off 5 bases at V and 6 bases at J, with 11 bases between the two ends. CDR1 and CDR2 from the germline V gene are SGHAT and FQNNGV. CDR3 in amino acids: CASSRTGGQPQHF. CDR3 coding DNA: TGTGCCAGCAGCCGAACAGGTGGTCAGCCCCAGCATTTT. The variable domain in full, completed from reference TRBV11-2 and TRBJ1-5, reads EAGVAQSPRYKIIEKRQSVAFWCNPISGHATLYWYQQILGQGPKLLIQFQNNGVVDDSQLPKDRFSAERLKGVDSTLKIQPAKLEDSAVYLCASSRTGGQPQHFGDGTRLSIL.

CDR3 coding DNA: TGTGCCAGCAGTTACCTCGACGGTCAGCCCCAGCATTTT. It yields the protein CASSYLDGQPQHF. The V and J genes are TRBV6-5 and TRBJ1-5; D is unresolved. Per the germline V gene, CDR1 is MNHEY and CDR2 is SVGAGI. CDR3 length: 13 amino acids. Trimming removed 2 bases at V and 6 bases at J, with 8 bases between.

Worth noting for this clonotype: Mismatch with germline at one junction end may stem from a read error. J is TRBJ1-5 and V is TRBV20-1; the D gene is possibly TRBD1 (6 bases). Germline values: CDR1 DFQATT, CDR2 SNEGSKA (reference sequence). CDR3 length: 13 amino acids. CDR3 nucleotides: TGCAGTGCCAGAGGACAGTTCAATCAGCCCCAGCATTTT. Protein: CSARGQFNQPQHF.

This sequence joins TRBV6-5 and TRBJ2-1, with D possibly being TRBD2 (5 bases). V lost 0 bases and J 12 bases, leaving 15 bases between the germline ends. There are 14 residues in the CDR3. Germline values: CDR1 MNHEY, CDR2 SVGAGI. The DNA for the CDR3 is TGTGCCAGCAGTTACTCCCCCCTACGGGAAAGGCAGTTCTTC. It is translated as CASSYSPLRERQFF.

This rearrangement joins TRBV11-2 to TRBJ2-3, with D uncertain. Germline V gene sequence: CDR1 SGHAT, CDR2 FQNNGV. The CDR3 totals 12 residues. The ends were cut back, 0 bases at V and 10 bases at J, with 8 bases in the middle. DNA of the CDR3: TGTGCCAGCAGCTTAGAGCAGGCAGCGCAGTATTTT. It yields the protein CASSLEQAAQYF.

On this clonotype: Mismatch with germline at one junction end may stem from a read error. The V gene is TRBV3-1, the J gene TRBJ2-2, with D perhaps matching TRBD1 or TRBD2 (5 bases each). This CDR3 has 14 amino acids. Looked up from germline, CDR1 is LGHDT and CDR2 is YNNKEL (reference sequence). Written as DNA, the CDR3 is TGTGCCAGCAGCCAACGGGGCCCTACCGGGGAGCTTTTTTTT. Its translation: CASSQRGPTGELFF.